The 30 T cell receptor beta chains below come from one sample, sequenced in a study of Ad26.COV2.S vaccination and SARS-CoV-2 variants. The treatment is: about 20 received Ad26.COV2.S at low or high dose, single or two shots; a few received placebo; per-sample allocation not given. Day 63 following the first vaccine or placebo injection was when the samples were taken. The protocol was immunoSEQ multiplex PCR, while the TCRdb copy is restricted to in-frame clones and leaves out a portion. The sample has 200,000 to 250,000 clones, around 87% seen once. The source material was peripheral blood, sampled in a trial of Ad26.COV2.S vaccine versus placebo. These receptors were collected from a person aged 18-65 years who received the Ad26.COV2.S COVID-19 vaccine or a placebo.

This clone was seen a single time. The chain has TRBV5-1 and TRBJ1-2, with 8 bases identical to TRBD1. V gave up 4 bases and J gave up 6 bases; unmatched junction bases: 17. There are 17 residues in the CDR3. Germline V gene sequence: CDR1 SGHRS, CDR2 YFSETQ. Here the CDR3 DNA reads TGCGCCAGCAGCAACAGCTCCTCCGGGACAGGATCGAATGGCTACACCTTC. This translates into CASSNSSSGTGSNGYTF.

This clone was found a few times. V usage is TRBV10-1 and J usage is TRBJ2-7; tentatively, D is TRBD1 (6 bases). Trimming removed 0 bases from V and 3 bases from J, with 15 bases in between. Germline V gene lookup returns CDR1 WNHNN and CDR2 SYGVQD (reference sequence). This CDR3 is built from 16 residues. As DNA, the CDR3 is TGCGCCAGCAGTGAGTCCTCAGGGGATGATTGCTACGAGCAGTACTTC. This translates into CASSESSGDDCYEQYF.

The V call is TRBV13, the J call TRBJ1-1; 8 bases align to TRBD1. The CDR3 spans 15 residues. Per germline, CDR1 PRHDT and CDR2 FYEKMQ (reference sequence). Losses at the gene ends were 1 base for V and 5 bases for J; bases not matched to a gene: 6. The chain's CDR3 is CASSLADRGGTEAFF. DNA of the CDR3: TGTGCCAGCAGCTTAGCAGACAGGGGTGGGACTGAAGCTTTCTTT.

This clone came up once. The sample holds other DNA sequences that translate to the same CDR3. The chain couples TRBV29-1 to TRBJ2-2, with 9 bases that match TRBD1. V lost 6 bases and J lost 3; bases outside the gene matches: 2. The germline V gene has CDR1 SQVTM and CDR2 ANQGSEA. The CDR3 contains 13 residues. This chain's CDR3 is CSVDRGYTGELFF. The CDR3 region has the DNA TGCAGCGTAGACAGGGGGTACACCGGGGAGCTGTTTTTT.

V gene TRBV28 combines with J gene TRBJ1-5; D ambiguous. There are 14 residues in the CDR3. Germline V lookup: CDR1 MDHEN, CDR2 SYDVKM. V was pared by 6 bases and J by 4 bases, with 13 bases between. The CDR3 here is CASRPLLRNQPQHF. In DNA, the CDR3 is TGTGCCAGCAGACCGTTGTTGAGGAATCAGCCCCAGCATTTT.

The chain has TRBV29-1 and TRBJ2-5; 7 bases match TRBD1. The germline V gene has CDR1 SQVTM and CDR2 ANQGSEA. The CDR3 is 12 amino acids. Trimming cost V 6 bases and J 4 bases; bases outside gene matches: 5. The CDR3 sequence is CSVRDSGETQYF. The DNA of the CDR3 is TGCAGCGTACGGGACAGTGGAGAGACCCAGTACTTC.

The chain couples TRBV5-1 to TRBJ1-2; D unresolved. This CDR3 contains 13 residues. Germline CDR1 is SGHRS and CDR2 is YFSETQ. V was clipped by 3 bases and J by 5 bases, with 11 bases between them. CDR3 region: CASSSPRAYGYTF. CDR3 nucleotide sequence: TGCGCCAGCAGCTCGCCCCGGGCGTATGGCTACACCTTC. The whole variable domain, remainder taken from reference TRBV5-1 and TRBJ1-2, is KAGVTQTPRYLIKTRGQQVTLSCSPISGHRSVSWYQQTPGQGLQFLFEYFSETQRNKGNFPGRFSGRQFSNSRSEMNVSTLELGDSALYLCASSSPRAYGYTFGSGTRLTVV.

The V and J genes are TRBV7-8 and TRBJ2-3; D uncertain. CDR3 length: 16 residues. Trimming took off 1 base at V and 2 bases at J, with 13 bases between the two ends. CDR1 and CDR2 from the germline V gene are SGHVS and FQNEAQ. The CDR3 sequence is CASSLGLVMYTDTQYF. CDR3 sequence (DNA): TGTGCCAGCAGCTTAGGGCTAGTTATGTACACAGATACGCAGTATTTT.

Here the CDR3 DNA reads TGTGCCAGCAGTTTCCTGAGCGGGGACACAGATACGCAGTATTTT. Translated: CASSFLSGDTDTQYF. The chain links TRBV28 to TRBJ2-3; 7 nucleotides agree with TRBD2. The CDR3 is 15 amino acids. Germline CDR1 MDHEN, CDR2 SYDVKM. J lost 2 bases, V lost 3 bases, and 5 bases had no gene match.

This rearrangement joins TRBV12-5 to TRBJ1-1; possibly TRBD1 for D (6 bases). The germline V gene has CDR1 LGHNT and CDR2 FRNRAP. CDR3 length: 13 residues. V was pared by 7 bases and J by 5 bases, with 14 bases between. CDR3 DNA: TGTGCTAGTGTCCCGACAAGGGGGACTGAAGCTTTCTTT. Translation: CASVPTRGTEAFF. The full variable domain, in which reference TRBV12-5 and TRBJ1-1 provide the parts outside the CDR3, is DARVTQTPRHKVTEMGQEVTMRCQPILGHNTVFWYRQTMMQGLELLAYFRNRAPLDDSGMPKDRFSAEMPDATLATLKIQPSEPRDSAVYFCASVPTRGTEAFFGQGTRLTVV.

This clone showed up just once. The chain couples TRBV6-2 or TRBV6-3 to TRBJ2-3; a possible D gene is TRBD1 (6 bases). This CDR3 spans 15 amino acids. Between the trimmed V and J ends, which lost 1 base and 4 bases, there was a span of 12 bases. Germline values: CDR1 MNHEY, CDR2 SVGEGT. CDR3: CASSYLQGEADTQYF. In DNA, the CDR3 is TGTGCCAGCAGTTACTTACAGGGTGAGGCAGATACGCAGTATTTT.

The rearrangement joins TRBV3-1 (or the pseudogene TRBV3-2) to TRBJ2-1, with 12 bases that match TRBD2. V dropped 2 bases and J dropped 4; count of bases not matched to a gene: 9. The CDR3 consists of 18 residues. Germline-derived CDR1 and CDR2 are LGHDT and YNNKEL (reference sequence). The CDR3 loop is CASSQSLAGGRYYNEQFF. The CDR3, as DNA: TGTGCCAGCAGCCAATCTCTAGCGGGGGGGAGATATTACAATGAGCAGTTCTTC.

The chain links TRBV6-6 to TRBJ2-3; 8 bases align to TRBD2. V lost 2 bases, J lost 3 bases, and 7 bases stayed unmatched. The CDR3 contains 16 residues. Germline assignment: CDR1 MNHNY and CDR2 SVGAGI (reference sequence). The CDR3 nucleotides read TGTGCCAGCAGTTACAAAGTGAGCGGGGGAACAGATACGCAGTATTTT. Residues: CASSYKVSGGTDTQYF.

J is TRBJ1-2 and V is TRBV15, with a tentative D call TRBD1 (5 bases). CDR1 is LNHNV, CDR2 YYDKDF, per germline (reference sequence). V was trimmed by 3 bases and J by 7 bases, leaving 12 bases between them. The CDR3 totals 13 residues. The CDR3 here is CATSRGPLGGYTF. The DNA for the CDR3 is TGTGCCACCAGCAGGGGGCCGTTGGGTGGCTACACCTTC.

The chain couples TRBV27 to TRBJ1-2; 9 bases match TRBD1. Germline-derived CDR1 and CDR2 are MNHEY and SMNVEV (reference sequence). The ends lost 6 bases at V and 3 bases at J; junction bases unmatched: 5. The length of the CDR3 is 14 residues. This CDR3 reads CASRQQGADYGYTF. CDR3 nucleotide sequence: TGTGCCAGCAGGCAACAGGGGGCGGACTATGGCTACACCTTC.

This sequence joins TRBV30 and TRBJ2-5, with D possibly TRBD2 on 6 matching bases. The CDR3 is 14 residues long. The V gene's germline CDR1 is GTSNPN and CDR2 SVGIG (reference sequence). Deletions cut 0 bases from V and 5 bases from J, with 13 bases between. The CDR3 spells CAWSVIGGDETQYF. The CDR3 coding sequence is TGTGCCTGGAGTGTAATTGGAGGGGATGAGACCCAGTACTTC.

V gene TRBV9 combines with J gene TRBJ1-2; D is ambiguous. The length of the CDR3 is 13 residues. V lost 0 bases and J lost 4, with 7 bases in between. Germline lookup yields CDR1 SGDLS and CDR2 YYNGEE. The CDR3 DNA is TGTGCCAGCAGCGTAGGAGCAAGCTATGGCTACACCTTC. This translates into CASSVGASYGYTF.

The V and J genes are TRBV7-8 and TRBJ2-1, with D possibly TRBD2 on 6 matching bases. V was shortened by 3 bases and J by 6 bases, with 12 bases between the two germline ends. The CDR3 length is 14 residues. Germline assignment: CDR1 SGHVS and CDR2 FQNEAQ. CDR3 in DNA: TGTGCCAGCAGCTTGTTCCCAGCGGGCAATGAGCAGTTCTTC. Translated: CASSLFPAGNEQFF. Filled out from reference TRBV7-8 and TRBJ2-1, the complete variable domain reads GAGVSQSPRYKVAKRGQDVALRCDPISGHVSLFWYQQALGQGPEFLTYFQNEAQLDKSGLPSDRFFAERPEGSVSTLKIQRTQQEDSAVYLCASSLFPAGNEQFFGPGTRLTVL.

This chain joins TRBV7-3 and TRBJ1-1; D not resolved. The CDR3 extends over 14 amino acids. V lost 0 bases, J lost 2 bases, and 7 bases lay in between. The germline V gene has CDR1 SGHTA and CDR2 FQGTGA. The CDR3 reads CASSLTPLNTEAFF. DNA of the CDR3: TGTGCCAGCAGCTTAACCCCTCTCAACACTGAAGCTTTCTTT.

The V gene is TRBV7-2, the J gene TRBJ2-7, with D unclear. Trimming removed 5 bases at V and 3 bases at J, with 14 bases between. CDR1 and CDR2 from the germline V gene are SGHTA and FQGNSA. The CDR3 is 14 residues long. The CDR3 here is CASSPRAPGYEQYF. The CDR3 DNA follows: TGTGCCAGCAGCCCACGGGCCCCCGGCTACGAGCAGTACTTC.

The chain is built from TRBV2 and TRBJ2-4; tentative D call: TRBD2 (6 bases). CDR1 SNHLY and CDR2 FYNNEI come from the germline V gene. Trimming shortened V by 2 bases and J by 0 bases, and 11 bases separated the two germline ends. This CDR3 contains 16 residues. Here the CDR3 DNA reads TGTGCCAGCAGTGAAAGAATAGCGGCAGCCAAAAACATTCAGTACTTC. Translated, it gives CASSERIAAAKNIQYF.

This sequence joins TRBV7-8 and TRBJ1-3; possibly TRBD1 for D (6 bases). This CDR3 is 16 amino acids long. CDR1 and CDR2 from the germline V gene are SGHVS and FQNEAQ. V lost 5 bases to trimming and J lost 0 bases, with 14 bases between them. The CDR3 sequence: CASSGMGHPSGNTIYF. DNA of the CDR3: TGTGCCAGCAGCGGAATGGGACACCCCTCTGGAAACACCATATATTTT. The whole variable domain, filled in from reference TRBV7-8 and TRBJ1-3, reads GAGVSQSPRYKVAKRGQDVALRCDPISGHVSLFWYQQALGQGPEFLTYFQNEAQLDKSGLPSDRFFAERPEGSVSTLKIQRTQQEDSAVYLCASSGMGHPSGNTIYFGEGSWLTVV.

The rearrangement joins TRBV7-9 to TRBJ2-1; D uncertain. The V end was cut by 4 bases, the J end by 0 bases, with 13 bases between. The CDR3 runs to 16 residues. Per germline, CDR1 SEHNR and CDR2 FQNEAQ (reference sequence). The CDR3 sequence is CASSYRRVGSYNEQFF. In DNA, the CDR3 is TGTGCCAGCAGCTATAGACGGGTGGGCTCCTACAATGAGCAGTTCTTC.

V gene TRBV25-1 combines with J gene TRBJ1-2; 7 nucleotides align to TRBD1. V lost 4 bases to trimming and J lost 4 bases; unmatched junction nucleotides: 9. Looked up from germline, CDR1 is MGHDK and CDR2 is SYGVNS. This CDR3 comprises 15 residues. CDR3 amino acids: CASSAYVGQAYGYTF. DNA for the CDR3: TGTGCCAGCAGTGCATATGTCGGACAGGCCTATGGCTACACCTTC.

This sequence joins TRBV6-2 or TRBV6-3 and TRBJ1-2; unclear D gene. Trimming removed 5 bases from V and 4 bases from J, with 17 bases in between. The CDR3 runs 15 residues. CDR1 and CDR2 (germline): MNHEY, SVGEGT. The CDR3 DNA reads TGTGCCAGCAGTGACCCTCTAGGTATCGGCTATGGCTACACCTTC. The encoded protein is CASSDPLGIGYGYTF.

The chain links TRBV11-2 to TRBJ2-3, with 7 bases fitting TRBD1. Germline V gives CDR1 SGHAT, CDR2 FQNNGV. V lost 5 bases, J lost 2 bases, and 7 bases stayed unmatched. The CDR3 runs to 15 residues. The CDR3 spells CASSAGTVITDTQYF. The CDR3 DNA reads TGTGCCAGCAGCGCCGGGACAGTAATCACAGATACGCAGTATTTT.

The rearrangement uses TRBV11-2 and TRBJ1-4, with D tentatively TRBD1 (5 bases). Germline V gives CDR1 SGHAT, CDR2 FQNNGV. The V end was cut by 3 bases, the J end by 4 bases, with 15 bases between. The CDR3 runs to 16 residues. The CDR3 region is CASSFGPGPLNEKLFF. The CDR3 bases are TGTGCCAGCAGCTTCGGTCCAGGGCCACTTAATGAAAAACTGTTTTTT.

The V and J genes are TRBV7-9 and TRBJ2-5, with 11 nucleotides matching TRBD1. The CDR3 is made up of 15 amino acids. Germline CDR1 SEHNR, CDR2 FQNEAQ (reference sequence). J lost 5 bases, V lost 5 bases, and 7 bases had no gene match. The CDR3 is CASSAPGQGEETQYF. The CDR3 nucleotides are TGTGCCAGCAGCGCACCGGGACAGGGGGAGGAGACCCAGTACTTC.

The genes are TRBV19 and TRBJ2-1; D is undetermined. The V end lost 3 bases, the J end lost 7 bases, and 7 bases lay between the germline ends. The CDR3 runs to 12 residues. Germline V lookup: CDR1 LNHDA, CDR2 SQIVND (reference sequence). The CDR3 is CASSIVGNEQFF. CDR3 bases: TGTGCCAGTAGTATTGTCGGGAATGAGCAGTTCTTC.

This chain connects TRBV20-1 to TRBJ1-1; no reliable D call. The CDR3 extends over 13 amino acids. The V end was cut by 3 bases, the J end by 0 bases, with 8 bases between. Per germline, CDR1 DFQATT and CDR2 SNEGSKA (reference sequence). The CDR3 is CSASNGLNTEAFF. In DNA, the CDR3 is TGCAGTGCTAGTAACGGCCTGAACACTGAAGCTTTCTTT.